This is a list of T cell receptor beta chains from one sample in a study of persistence of HIV-infected CD4 T cells. For these receptors, no antigen is known. Data came from immunoSEQ multiplex PCR; TCRdb stores just in-frame clones and leaves some out. The sample yields about 36,000 clones, approximately 81% seen once. The starting material was cultured CD4+ T cells from PBMCs, obtained from a patient who received antiretroviral therapy. All receptors derive from an adult with HIV. The donor label of this sample is uncertain. CDR3s include the opening cysteine and the closing phenylalanine or tryptophan. A D gene is named only where the DNA matches it firmly. A row's size may be missing; if present it is once, few, many or a size class.

d_call: NA
j_call: TRBJ2-3
v_call: TRBV6-5
clone_size: once
cdr3_nt: TGTGCCAGCAGAAAGAACACAGATACGCAGTATTTT
cdr3_aa: CASRKNTDTQYF

d_call: NA
j_call: TRBJ1-3
v_call: TRBV10-3
clone_size: NA
cdr3_nt: TGTGCCATCAGCGTAGAAAAGGGGTTCTCTGGAAACACCATATATTTT
cdr3_aa: CAISVEKGFSGNTIYF

d_call: NA
j_call: TRBJ1-6
v_call: TRBV10-2
clone_size: NA
cdr3_nt: TGCGCCAGCAGGGAGGGGGTATCGGGGAATTCACCCCTCCACTTT
cdr3_aa: CASREGVSGNSPLHF

d_call: NA
j_call: TRBJ2-7
v_call: TRBV5-1
clone_size: NA
cdr3_nt: TGCGCCAGCAGCTTACGGAGGGGGGCGGACGAGCAGTACTTC
cdr3_aa: CASSLRRGADEQYF

d_call: NA
j_call: TRBJ2-1
v_call: TRBV14
clone_size: NA
cdr3_nt: TGTGCCAGCAGCCATAGACCGACCTACTCCTACAATGAGCAGTTCTTC
cdr3_aa: CASSHRPTYSYNEQFF

d_call: TRBD2
j_call: TRBJ2-3
v_call: TRBV28
clone_size: NA
cdr3_nt: TGTGCCAGCAGTTCCATCACCGGACTCGGGGGGGGCACAGATACGCAGTATTTT
cdr3_aa: CASSSITGLGGGTDTQYF

d_call: NA
j_call: TRBJ1-4
v_call: TRBV28
clone_size: NA
cdr3_nt: TGTGCCAGCAGGCCCCTGGGGACTGCAACTAATGAAAAACTGTTTTTT
cdr3_aa: CASRPLGTATNEKLFF

d_call: TRBD1
j_call: TRBJ1-2
v_call: TRBV27
clone_size: NA
cdr3_nt: TGTGCCAGCAGGGGGACAGTAAACTATGGCTACACCTTC
cdr3_aa: CASRGTVNYGYTF

d_call: NA
j_call: TRBJ2-7
v_call: TRBV11-1
clone_size: NA
cdr3_nt: TGTGCCAGCAGCTTAGCACCGGGCCCCTACGAGCAGTACTTC
cdr3_aa: CASSLAPGPYEQYF

d_call: NA
j_call: TRBJ2-3
v_call: TRBV4-1
clone_size: once
cdr3_nt: TGCGCCAGCAGCCAAGAATGGGGGCTAAGCACAGATACGCAGTATTTT
cdr3_aa: CASSQEWGLSTDTQYF

d_call: NA
j_call: TRBJ1-3
v_call: TRBV9
clone_size: once
cdr3_nt: TGTGCCAGCAGCCCAAACTTCAACTCTGGAAACACCATATATTTT
cdr3_aa: CASSPNFNSGNTIYF

d_call: TRBD2
j_call: TRBJ2-3
v_call: TRBV3-1/TRBV3-2
clone_size: NA
cdr3_nt: TGTGCCAGCAGCCCCTATAGCGGGGGGTTCAGCACAGATACGCAGTATTTT
cdr3_aa: CASSPYSGGFSTDTQYF

d_call: NA
j_call: TRBJ2-7
v_call: TRBV6-1
clone_size: NA
cdr3_nt: TGTGCCAGCAGTGAAGCGTGGACAGAGAGCTCCTACGAGCAGTACTTC
cdr3_aa: CASSEAWTESSYEQYF

d_call: NA
j_call: TRBJ2-1
v_call: TRBV10-3
clone_size: NA
cdr3_nt: TGTGCCATCAGGCCGGGACTTAGCTCCTACAATGAGCAGTTCTTC
cdr3_aa: CAIRPGLSSYNEQFF

d_call: TRBD2
j_call: TRBJ2-1
v_call: TRBV7-9
clone_size: NA
cdr3_nt: TGTGCCAGCAGCTCTCGCGGGGGGGCCTTCTACAATGAGCAGTTCTTC
cdr3_aa: CASSSRGGAFYNEQFF

d_call: NA
j_call: TRBJ1-4
v_call: TRBV6-5
clone_size: NA
cdr3_nt: TGTGCCAGCAGTAACGGCAGGGAGTATGAAAAACTGTTTTTT
cdr3_aa: CASSNGREYEKLFF

d_call: TRBD2
j_call: TRBJ2-5
v_call: TRBV7-9
clone_size: once
cdr3_nt: TGTGCCAGCAGCCCAACGTCCAGGGAGGGAGAGACCCAGTACTTC
cdr3_aa: CASSPTSREGETQYF

d_call: NA
j_call: TRBJ2-1
v_call: TRBV14
clone_size: NA
cdr3_nt: TGTGCCAGCAGCCAAGGGCCCGGGGCCCCCAATGAGCAGTTCTTC
cdr3_aa: CASSQGPGAPNEQFF

d_call: NA
j_call: TRBJ1-1
v_call: TRBV18
clone_size: NA
cdr3_nt: TGTGCCAGCTCACCAAACCAGGGGAGTATGAACACTGAAGCTTTCTTT
cdr3_aa: CASSPNQGSMNTEAFF

d_call: NA
j_call: TRBJ2-2
v_call: TRBV19
clone_size: few
cdr3_nt: TGTGCCAGTAGTACCTGGACACTATCTAATACCGGGGAGCTGTTTTTT
cdr3_aa: CASSTWTLSNTGELFF

d_call: TRBD1
j_call: TRBJ1-2
v_call: TRBV18
clone_size: NA
cdr3_nt: TGTGCCAGCTCACAGGACAGGGACTATGGCTACACCTTC
cdr3_aa: CASSQDRDYGYTF

d_call: TRBD2
j_call: TRBJ2-1
v_call: TRBV2
clone_size: NA
cdr3_nt: TGTGCCAGCGCGAAGGGGCGGGGGGTTTACAATGAGCAGTTCTTC
cdr3_aa: CASAKGRGVYNEQFF

d_call: NA
j_call: TRBJ2-6
v_call: TRBV5-4
clone_size: NA
cdr3_nt: TGTGCCAGCAGCTTGGTACCGGGGATCGGTGGGGCCAACGTCCTGACTTTC
cdr3_aa: CASSLVPGIGGANVLTF

d_call: NA
j_call: TRBJ2-2
v_call: TRBV3-1/TRBV3-2
clone_size: NA
cdr3_nt: TGTGCCAGCAGCCAGAGTCAGGGGCTGTTTTTT
cdr3_aa: CASSQSQGLFF

d_call: TRBD1
j_call: TRBJ1-5
v_call: TRBV19
clone_size: NA
cdr3_nt: TGTGCCAGTAGTATTAAGGACAGGGCCCTGTTCGGCAATCAGCCCCAGCATTTT
cdr3_aa: CASSIKDRALFGNQPQHF

d_call: NA
j_call: TRBJ1-6
v_call: TRBV6-6
clone_size: NA
cdr3_nt: TGTGCCAGCAGTTACTCTTCACTGGGTCAAGCCGAGCTCCTCCACTTT
cdr3_aa: CASSYSSLGQAELLHF

d_call: NA
j_call: TRBJ1-2
v_call: TRBV6-1
clone_size: NA
cdr3_nt: TGTGCCAGCAGTCAGGGTATAGGGGGCTACACCTTC
cdr3_aa: CASSQGIGGYTF

d_call: TRBD1
j_call: TRBJ2-1
v_call: TRBV5-1
clone_size: NA
cdr3_nt: TGCGCCAGCAGCTTGGACAGGGGGCACGGTTCTTTCTTC
cdr3_aa: CASSLDRGHGSFF

d_call: TRBD2
j_call: TRBJ2-3
v_call: TRBV28
clone_size: once
cdr3_nt: TGTGCCAGCAGTTCCCCCTGGACTAGCGGGGGCTCAGATACGCAGTATTTT
cdr3_aa: CASSSPWTSGGSDTQYF